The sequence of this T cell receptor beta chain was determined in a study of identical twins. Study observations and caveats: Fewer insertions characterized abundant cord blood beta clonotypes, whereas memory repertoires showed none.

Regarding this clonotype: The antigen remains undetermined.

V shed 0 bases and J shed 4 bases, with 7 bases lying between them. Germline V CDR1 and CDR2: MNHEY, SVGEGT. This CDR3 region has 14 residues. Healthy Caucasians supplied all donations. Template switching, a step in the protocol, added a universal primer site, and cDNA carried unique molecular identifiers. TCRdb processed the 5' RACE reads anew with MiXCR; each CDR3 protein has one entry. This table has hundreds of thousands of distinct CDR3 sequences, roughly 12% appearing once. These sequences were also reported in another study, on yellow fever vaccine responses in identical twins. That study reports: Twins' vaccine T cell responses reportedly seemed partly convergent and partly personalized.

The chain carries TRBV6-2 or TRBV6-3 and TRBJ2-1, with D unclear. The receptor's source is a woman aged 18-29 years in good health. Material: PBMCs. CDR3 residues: CASSYSTGYNEQFF. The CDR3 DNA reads TGTGCCAGCAGTTACTCGACGGGTTACAATGAGCAGTTCTTC.